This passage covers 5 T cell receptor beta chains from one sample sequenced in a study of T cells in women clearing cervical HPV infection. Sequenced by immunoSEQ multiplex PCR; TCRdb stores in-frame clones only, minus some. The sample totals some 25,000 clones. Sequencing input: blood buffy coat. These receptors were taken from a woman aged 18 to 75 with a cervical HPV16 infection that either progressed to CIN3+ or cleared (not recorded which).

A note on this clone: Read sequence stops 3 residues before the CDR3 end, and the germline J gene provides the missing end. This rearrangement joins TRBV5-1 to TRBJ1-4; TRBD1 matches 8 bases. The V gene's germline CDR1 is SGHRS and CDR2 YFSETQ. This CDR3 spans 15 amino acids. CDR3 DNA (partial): TGCGCCAGCAGCCTAGACAGGGGTGGGGATTCACCA. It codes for CASSLDRGGDSP. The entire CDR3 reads CASSLDRGGDSPLFF.

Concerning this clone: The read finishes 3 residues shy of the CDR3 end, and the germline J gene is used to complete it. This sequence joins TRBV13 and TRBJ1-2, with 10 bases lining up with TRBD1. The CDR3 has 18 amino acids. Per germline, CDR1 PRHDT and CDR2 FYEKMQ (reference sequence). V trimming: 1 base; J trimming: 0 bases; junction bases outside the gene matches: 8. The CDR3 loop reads CASSLAGQGEAANYGYTF. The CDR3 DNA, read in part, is TGTGCCAGCAGCTTAGCCGGACAGGGGGAGGCAGCTAACTATGGC.

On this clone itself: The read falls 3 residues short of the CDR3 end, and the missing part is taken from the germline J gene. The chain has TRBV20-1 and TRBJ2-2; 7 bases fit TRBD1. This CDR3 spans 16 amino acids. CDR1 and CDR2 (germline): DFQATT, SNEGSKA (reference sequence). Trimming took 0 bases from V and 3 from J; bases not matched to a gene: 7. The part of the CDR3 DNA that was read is TGCAGTGCTAGAGATGCCCTTAGGGGGCACACCGGGGAG. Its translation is CSARDALRGHTGE. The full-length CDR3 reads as CSARDALRGHTGELFF.

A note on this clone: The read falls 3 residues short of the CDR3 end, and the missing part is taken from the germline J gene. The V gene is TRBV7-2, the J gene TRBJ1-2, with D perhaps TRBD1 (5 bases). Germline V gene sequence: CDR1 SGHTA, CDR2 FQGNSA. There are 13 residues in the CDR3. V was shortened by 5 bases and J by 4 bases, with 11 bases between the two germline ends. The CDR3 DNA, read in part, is TGTGCCAGCAGCGAGCGGGGGGGCTATGGC. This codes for CASSERGGYG. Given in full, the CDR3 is CASSERGGYGYTF.

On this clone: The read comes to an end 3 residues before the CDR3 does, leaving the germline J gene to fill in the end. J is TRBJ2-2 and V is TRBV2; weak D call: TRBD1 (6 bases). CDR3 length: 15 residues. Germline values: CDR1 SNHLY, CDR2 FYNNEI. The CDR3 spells CASSKTGIPGEKLFF. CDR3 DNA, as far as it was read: TGTGCCAGTTCGAAAACAGGGATTCCGGGTGAAAAG.